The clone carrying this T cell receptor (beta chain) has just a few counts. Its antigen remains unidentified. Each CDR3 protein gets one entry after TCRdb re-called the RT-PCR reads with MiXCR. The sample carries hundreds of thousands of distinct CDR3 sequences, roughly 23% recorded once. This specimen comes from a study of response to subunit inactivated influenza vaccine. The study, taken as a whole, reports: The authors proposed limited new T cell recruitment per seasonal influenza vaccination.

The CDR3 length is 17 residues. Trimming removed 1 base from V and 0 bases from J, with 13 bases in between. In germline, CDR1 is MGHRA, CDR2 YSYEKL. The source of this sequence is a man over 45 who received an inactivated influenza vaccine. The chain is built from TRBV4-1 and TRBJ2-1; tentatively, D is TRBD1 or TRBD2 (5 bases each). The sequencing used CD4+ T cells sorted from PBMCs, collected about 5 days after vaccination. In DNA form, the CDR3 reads TGCGCCAGCAGCCAAGGAAATGGGGGAAGCTCCTACAATGAGCAGTTCTTC. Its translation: CASSQGNGGSSYNEQFF.